These T cell receptor beta chains were read from a single sample in a study of beta chain features in type 1 diabetes. Method: immunoSEQ multiplex PCR; TCRdb's copy keeps in-frame clones and lacks some. The repertoire consists of 240,000 or so clones, with 27% occurring once and the leading ten covering approximately 4%. Material: central memory CD4+ T cells from blood. The source of these receptors is a man aged 25-40 years in good health. Both conserved end residues are part of each CDR3. D genes are given only for firm matches. Clone size appears in some rows only: once, few, many, or a class for an expanded clone.

size: .; D: .; J: TRBJ2-3; V: TRBV29-1; DNA: TGCAGCGTTGAGGGCAGGGTAGATACGCAGTATTTT; CDR3: CSVEGRVDTQYF
size: .; D: .; J: TRBJ2-7; V: TRBV28; DNA: TGTGCCAGCAGTTTGGTTGCCGACGAGCAGTACTTC; CDR3: CASSLVADEQYF
size: .; D: TRBD2; J: TRBJ2-1; V: TRBV19; DNA: TGTGCCAGCGGGGGTAGCGGGAGGTATTACAATGAGCAGTTCTTC; CDR3: CASGGSGRYYNEQFF
size: few; D: TRBD2; J: TRBJ2-3; V: TRBV30; DNA: TGTGCCTGGAGTAAAACTAGCGGCAGCACAGATACGCAGTATTTT; CDR3: CAWSKTSGSTDTQYF
size: .; D: .; J: TRBJ1-1; V: TRBV7-8; DNA: TGTGCCAGCAGCTTAGGGCGAGACCGAGAAGCTTTCTTT; CDR3: CASSLGRDREAFF
size: .; D: TRBD2; J: TRBJ2-1; V: TRBV7-2; DNA: TGTGCCAGCAGCTTAGGCGGGAGGCGTTCCAATGAGCAGTTCTTC; CDR3: CASSLGGRRSNEQFF
size: .; D: .; J: TRBJ2-5; V: TRBV7-2; DNA: TGTGCCAGCAGCTTAGACCTGGGGGAGACCCAGTACTTC; CDR3: CASSLDLGETQYF
size: .; D: .; J: TRBJ1-6; V: TRBV30; DNA: TGTGCCTGGAGTAGGGAGGGGAAGATGAATTCACCCCTCCACTTT; CDR3: CAWSREGKMNSPLHF
size: few; D: .; J: TRBJ2-3; V: TRBV30; DNA: TGTGCCTGGAAGGATGGGAAGACAGATACGCAGTATTTT; CDR3: CAWKDGKTDTQYF
size: .; D: TRBD1; J: TRBJ2-6; V: TRBV30; DNA: TGTGCCTGGAACAGGGGGCCTGGGGCCAACGTCCTGACTTTC; CDR3: CAWNRGPGANVLTF
size: .; D: .; J: TRBJ2-3; V: TRBV6-1; DNA: TGTGCCAGCAGCGTAAGCGGCCCCGGCACAGATACGCAGTATTTT; CDR3: CASSVSGPGTDTQYF
size: few; D: TRBD1; J: TRBJ1-1; V: TRBV10-3; DNA: TGTGCCATCAGTGAGCTAGGACAGGGGGCGAGTGAAGCTTTCTTT; CDR3: CAISELGQGASEAFF
size: many; D: TRBD2; J: TRBJ2-3; V: TRBV4-3; DNA: TGCGCCAGCAGCCGAAATCTAGCGGAAGACACAGATACGCAGTATTTT; CDR3: CASSRNLAEDTDTQYF
size: few; D: TRBD1; J: TRBJ2-3; V: TRBV10-3; DNA: TGTGCTCACGGGGCGGGACAGGGGATCACAGATACGCAGTATTTT; CDR3: CAHGAGQGITDTQYF
size: few; D: .; J: TRBJ2-3; V: TRBV29-1; DNA: TGCAGCGTCTCTGTGGGGGTCCCAGATACGCAGTATTTT; CDR3: CSVSVGVPDTQYF
size: few; D: .; J: TRBJ2-5; V: TRBV7-2; DNA: TGTGCCAGCAGCTTACAGGCTGGGACCCAGTACTTC; CDR3: CASSLQAGTQYF
size: few; D: TRBD2; J: TRBJ2-1; V: TRBV18; DNA: TGTGCCAGCTCACCTCAAGCGGGAGGTTACTACAATGAGCAGTTCTTC; CDR3: CASSPQAGGYYNEQFF
size: .; D: TRBD2; J: TRBJ2-7; V: TRBV6-5; DNA: TGTGCCAGCGCTCGGACTAGCCCGCTCTACGAGCAGTACTTC; CDR3: CASARTSPLYEQYF
size: once; D: TRBD1; J: TRBJ2-5; V: TRBV7-9; DNA: TGTGCCAGCAGCCTAGGGCTCTCAGGACAGGGAGGCGAGACCCAGTACTTC; CDR3: CASSLGLSGQGGETQYF
size: .; D: .; J: TRBJ2-3; V: TRBV27; DNA: TGTGCCAGCAGTCTCCCTGGGAGGACGCAGTATTTT; CDR3: CASSLPGRTQYF
size: .; D: .; J: TRBJ1-1; V: TRBV11-2; DNA: TGTGCCAGCAGCACAACGTTGAACACTGAAGCTTTCTTT; CDR3: CASSTTLNTEAFF
size: few; D: .; J: TRBJ2-7; V: TRBV28; DNA: TGTGCCAGCAGCCCCGTGGGGTACGAGCAGTACTTC; CDR3: CASSPVGYEQYF
size: few; D: TRBD1; J: TRBJ1-2; V: TRBV7-2; DNA: TGTGCCAGCAGTTCGGACAGGGTAGCCTATGGCTACACCTTC; CDR3: CASSSDRVAYGYTF
size: few; D: .; J: TRBJ2-5; V: TRBV11-2; DNA: TGTGCCAGCAGCCGGGACCTCCAAGAGACCCAGTACTTC; CDR3: CASSRDLQETQYF
size: .; D: .; J: TRBJ1-2; V: TRBV6-5; DNA: TGTGCCAGCACCCGGGGGCCGGGCTATGGCTACACCTTC; CDR3: CASTRGPGYGYTF
size: .; D: .; J: TRBJ2-1; V: TRBV19; DNA: TGTGCCAGTAGTGTGAACGGACGACTAAATGAGCAGTTCTTC; CDR3: CASSVNGRLNEQFF
size: .; D: .; J: TRBJ2-2; V: TRBV19; DNA: TGTGCCAGTATCGGCAGGCGGAACACCGGGGAGCTGTTTTTT; CDR3: CASIGRRNTGELFF
size: few; D: .; J: TRBJ2-3; V: TRBV5-1; DNA: TGCGCCAGCAGCTTCAATGGCAATACGCAGTATTTT; CDR3: CASSFNGNTQYF
size: .; D: TRBD2; J: TRBJ2-3; V: TRBV7-6; DNA: TGTGCCAGCAGCTTAATCACTAGCGGGTCCACAGATACGCAGTATTTT; CDR3: CASSLITSGSTDTQYF
size: .; D: .; J: TRBJ1-2; V: TRBV5-1; DNA: TGCGCCAGCAGCTTGTATCAAGCGGGTGGCTACACCTTC; CDR3: CASSLYQAGGYTF
size: .; D: .; J: TRBJ2-7; V: TRBV9; DNA: TGTGCCAGCAGCACCCGACAGTACTCCTACGAGCAGTACTTC; CDR3: CASSTRQYSYEQYF
size: .; D: .; J: TRBJ2-3; V: TRBV18; DNA: TGTGCCAGCTCACCTTCGGGGGACGGCTCTTTGCATTTT; CDR3: CASSPSGDGSLHF
size: .; D: .; J: TRBJ1-2; V: TRBV29-1; DNA: TGCAGCGTTGAAGATAGCCTGCAGGGGATGGTCTATGGCTACACCTTC; CDR3: CSVEDSLQGMVYGYTF
size: .; D: .; J: TRBJ2-3; V: TRBV30; DNA: TGTGCCTGGAGTTCCCGCGGAGGGAGCACAGATACGCAGTATTTT; CDR3: CAWSSRGGSTDTQYF
size: .; D: TRBD2; J: TRBJ2-3; V: TRBV11-3; DNA: TGTGCCAGCAGCTTAGGGACTAGCGGCACAGATACGCAGTATTTT; CDR3: CASSLGTSGTDTQYF
size: once; D: .; J: TRBJ2-3; V: TRBV25-1; DNA: TGTGCCAGCAGTGGGTCCGGAGGGGGCCGCACAGATACGCAGTATTTT; CDR3: CASSGSGGGRTDTQYF
size: few; D: .; J: TRBJ2-5; V: TRBV11-2; DNA: TGTGCCAGCAGCTCCATGCAGGGGGAGACCCAGTACTTC; CDR3: CASSSMQGETQYF
size: .; D: TRBD1; J: TRBJ1-2; V: TRBV7-9; DNA: TGTGCCAGCAGTGCCGGGACAGGGGGCTATGGCTACACCTTC; CDR3: CASSAGTGGYGYTF
size: few; D: .; J: TRBJ1-2; V: TRBV7-2; DNA: TGTGCCAGCAGGATAATCGACGGCTATGGCTACACCTTC; CDR3: CASRIIDGYGYTF
size: once; D: .; J: TRBJ1-5; V: TRBV5-6; DNA: TGTGCCAGCAGCTTGGCCTCAGGGAGCAATCAGCCCCAGCATTTT; CDR3: CASSLASGSNQPQHF
size: few; D: .; J: TRBJ2-5; V: TRBV9; DNA: TGTGCCAGCAGCGTAGGCGGGACGGAGACCCAGTACTTC; CDR3: CASSVGGTETQYF
size: .; D: .; J: TRBJ2-7; V: TRBV6-1; DNA: TGTGCCAGCAAGGGTGGTGTCGGTTCCTACGAGCAGTACTTC; CDR3: CASKGGVGSYEQYF
size: .; D: TRBD1; J: TRBJ2-5; V: TRBV30; DNA: TGTGCCTGGAGTACAGGGGGCTCAGAGACCCAGTACTTC; CDR3: CAWSTGGSETQYF
size: .; D: .; J: TRBJ2-1; V: TRBV6-5; DNA: TGTGCCAGCAGCTCTGGGCGGACAGTCCTCAATGAGCAGTTCTTC; CDR3: CASSSGRTVLNEQFF
size: .; D: TRBD2; J: TRBJ2-7; V: TRBV9; DNA: TGTGCCAGCAGCGTAGAGGGCGGGGGAGCGTACGAGCAGTACTTC; CDR3: CASSVEGGGAYEQYF